Sequencing of this T cell receptor (beta chain) was carried out in a study of beta chain features in type 1 diabetes. Overall study: Patients did not differ from healthy donors in age, gender or cell yield.

General study points: Significant though moderate, a shortening of TCRB CDR3s appeared in all four CD4+ subsets of Type 1 diabetes patients.

Expressed TCRB transcripts got sequenced, as all isolated RNA was reverse transcribed. Data came from immunoSEQ multiplex PCR; TCRdb stores just in-frame clones and leaves some out. This table holds more than 250,000 clones, about 15% found once. Researchers reported sorting CD4+ naive, central memory, regulatory and stem cell-like memory cells via CD45RO/CCR7/CD25/CD127/CD95/CD27. The purity of all sorted populations exceeded 98%. With regard to this clone: What it recognizes is unknown.

With 3 bases removed from V and 3 bases from J, the gap between germline ends came to 18 bases. CDR1 and CDR2 (germline): SGHTA, FQGNSA. This CDR3 contains 16 residues. The chain uses TRBV7-2 and TRBJ2-7; D is possibly TRBD1 (6 bases). This clonotype was obtained from a man younger than 35 with type 1 diabetes. Input material: naive CD4+ T cells from blood. CDR3 sequence (DNA): TGTGCCAGCAGCTTGAGACAGGCCCCCACGAACTACGAGCAGTACTTC. This sequence encodes CASSLRQAPTNYEQYF.